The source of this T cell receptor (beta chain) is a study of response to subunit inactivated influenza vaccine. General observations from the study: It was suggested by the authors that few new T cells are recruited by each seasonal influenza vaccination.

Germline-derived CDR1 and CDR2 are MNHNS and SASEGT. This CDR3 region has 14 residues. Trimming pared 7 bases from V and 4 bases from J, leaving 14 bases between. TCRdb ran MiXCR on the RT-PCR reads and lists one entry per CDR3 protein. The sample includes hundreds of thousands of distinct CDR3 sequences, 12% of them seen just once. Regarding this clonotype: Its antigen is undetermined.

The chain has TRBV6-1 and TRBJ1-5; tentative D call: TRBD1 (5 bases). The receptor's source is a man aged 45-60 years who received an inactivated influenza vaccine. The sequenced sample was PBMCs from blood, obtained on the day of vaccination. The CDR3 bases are TGTGCCAGCACCACCCTGGGGGGGAATCAGCCCCAGCATTTT. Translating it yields CASTTLGGNQPQHF.